This TCR beta chain was identified in a study of PD-1 blockade in classical Hodgkin lymphoma. Every single patient, without exception, relapsed after autologous stem cell transplantation, and brentuximab vedotin exposure varied. TCRdb's table, derived via immunoSEQ multiplex PCR, lists solely in-frame clones and lacks some. The sample contains about 150,000 clones, approximately 72% of which appear only once. The V and J ends lost 6 bases and 5 bases, in that order; junction bases with no gene match: 7. Looked up from germline, CDR1 is SGHNT and CDR2 is YYREEE (reference sequence). CDR3 size: 14 residues.

Here the sequenced sample was peripheral blood mononuclear cells (PBMCs), taken before the second cycle of nivolumab. The chain recombines TRBV5-4 with TRBJ1-4; 7 nucleotides agree with TRBD1. This sequence was found in a human donor with classical Hodgkin lymphoma. The CDR3: CASTQGQPNEKLFF. The CDR3 DNA reads TGTGCCAGCACCCAGGGACAGCCCAATGAAAAACTGTTTTTT.